The 31 T cell receptor beta chains listed next were all sequenced from one sample in a study of TIL therapy for anti-PD-1-resistant metastatic lung cancer. Documented time point: pre-treatment sample, taken before nivolumab and TIL therapy. The immunoSEQ assay was v3. The table came from immunoSEQ multiplex PCR; TCRdb's copy has only in-frame clones and leaves some out. In the table there are tens of thousands of clones, roughly 70% of which are singletons. The sample in question was blood, obtained at baseline. These receptors came from a person aged 25 to 79 with non-small cell lung cancer.

This clone was counted only a few times. The V gene is TRBV5-1, the J gene TRBJ1-4; tentative D call: TRBD1 (6 bases). CDR1 SGHRS and CDR2 YFSETQ come from the germline V gene. With 3 bases removed from V and 5 bases from J, the gap between germline ends came to 11 bases. The CDR3 contains 14 residues. As DNA, the CDR3 is TGCGCCAGCAGCTCCCCCGGGGGCAATGAAAAACTGTTTTTT. This encodes CASSSPGGNEKLFF.

This clone was seen a handful of times. J is TRBJ1-1 and V is TRBV6-8, with no clear D. The germline V gene has CDR1 MNHGY and CDR2 SAAAGT. This CDR3 comprises 12 residues. The V gene lost 0 bases and the J gene lost 7 bases, with 6 bases spanning the gap. The CDR3 spells CASSYSHIEAFF. CDR3 coding DNA: TGTGCCAGCAGTTACTCGCATATTGAAGCTTTCTTT.

The gene calls are TRBV9 and TRBJ2-3; a possible D gene is TRBD1 (6 bases). V was pared by 1 base and J by 1 base, with 7 bases between. The germline CDR1 and CDR2 sequences are SGDLS and YYNGEE. CDR3 size: 14 residues. CDR3 loop: CASSVKGGTDTQYF. Written as DNA, the CDR3 is TGTGCCAGCAGCGTAAAGGGGGGCACAGATACGCAGTATTTT.

The rearrangement links TRBV16 to TRBJ2-1; D is uncertain. The germline V and J ends were trimmed by 0 bases and 10 bases, with 4 bases remaining between them. CDR3 length equals 11 residues. CDR1 and CDR2 (germline): KGHSY, FQNENV. The CDR3 protein is CASSQSTEQFF. CDR3 nucleotides: TGTGCCAGCAGCCAATCGACAGAGCAGTTCTTC.

This clone was found a few times. V gene TRBV29-1 combines with J gene TRBJ2-5; TRBD2 matches at 16 bases. Germline assignment: CDR1 SQVTM and CDR2 ANQGSEA. The CDR3 spans 14 residues. The CDR3 sequence: CSLAGTSGRVTQYF. CDR3 nucleotides: TGCAGTCTGGCAGGGACTAGCGGGAGGGTGACCCAGTACTTC.

This clone appeared once. The chain links TRBV6-6 to TRBJ2-3; no definite D call. Germline CDR1 reads MNHNY; CDR2 reads SVGAGI (reference sequence). The V gene lost 0 bases and the J gene lost 0 bases, with 4 bases spanning the gap. This CDR3 is built from 14 residues. CDR3 residues: CASSYSGSTDTQYF. Written as DNA, the CDR3 is TGTGCCAGCAGTTACTCGGGGAGCACAGATACGCAGTATTTT.

The V gene is TRBV7-9, the J gene TRBJ2-5, with a possible D match to TRBD2 (6 bases). V was trimmed by 4 bases and J by 4 bases, leaving 16 bases between them. Germline lookup yields CDR1 SEHNR and CDR2 FQNEAQ (reference sequence). This CDR3 comprises 15 residues. The CDR3 DNA sequence: TGTGCCAGCAGCTCCCCGCGGGGTCGGGCAGAGACCCAGTACTTC. It translates to CASSSPRGRAETQYF.

The chain couples TRBV9 to TRBJ2-3; 10 bases agree with TRBD2. The germline V gene has CDR1 SGDLS and CDR2 YYNGEE. Unmatched junction bases numbered 6, after V lost 1 base and J lost 7 bases. This CDR3 contains 15 residues. The CDR3 nucleotides are TGTGCCAGCAGCGTAAGCGGGGGGGTTTTTAATACGCAGTATTTT. It encodes CASSVSGGVFNTQYF.

This chain joins TRBV5-6 and TRBJ2-5; 7 positions agree with TRBD1. The germline CDR1 and CDR2 sequences are SGHDT and YYEEEE. This CDR3 is 15 amino acids long. V shed 0 bases, J shed 5 bases, and the junction held 7 bases outside the gene matches. The CDR3 reads CASSLGQGLEETQYF. The CDR3 nucleotides are TGTGCCAGCAGCTTGGGACAGGGTTTGGAGGAGACCCAGTACTTC.

The chain combines TRBV28 with TRBJ2-7; D possibly corresponds to TRBD2 (5 bases). The germline CDR1 and CDR2 sequences are MDHEN and SYDVKM. This CDR3 spans 13 amino acids. The V end lost 7 bases, the J end lost 0 bases, and 10 bases lay between the germline ends. CDR3 bases: TGTGCCAGCACGCGGGCGTCCTCCTACGAGCAGTACTTC. Translation gives CASTRASSYEQYF.

This clone was seen a few times. This chain links TRBV14 with TRBJ1-1, with 11 positions matching TRBD1. V shed 2 bases and J 4 bases; nucleotides not matched to a gene: 3. The CDR3 contains 15 residues. CDR1 and CDR2 from the germline V gene are SGHDN and FVKESK. For the CDR3, the DNA is TGTGCCAGCAGCCAATGGACAGGGGGCCCCACTGAAGCTTTCTTT. It encodes CASSQWTGGPTEAFF.

The chain has TRBV18 and TRBJ2-7; D possibly corresponds to TRBD1 (5 bases). Trimming took off 6 bases at V and 0 bases at J, with 15 bases between the two ends. The germline V gene encodes CDR1 KGHSH and CDR2 LQKENI. The CDR3 extends over 15 amino acids. The CDR3 spells CASSQTGPSSYEQYF. The CDR3 DNA follows: TGTGCCAGCTCCCAAACAGGCCCGAGCTCCTACGAGCAGTACTTC. Full variable domain (rest looked up from reference TRBV18 and TRBJ2-7): NAGVMQNPRHLVRRRGQEARLRCSPMKGHSHVYWYRQLPEEGLKFMVYLQKENIIDESGMPKERFSAEFPKEGPSILRIQQVVRGDSAAYFCASSQTGPSSYEQYFGPGTRLTVT.

V usage is TRBV5-1 and J usage is TRBJ2-6; D possibly corresponds to TRBD1 (6 bases). The V end lost 5 bases, the J end lost 4 bases, and 22 bases lay between the germline ends. Germline-derived CDR1 and CDR2 are SGHRS and YFSETQ. The CDR3 has 18 residues. CDR3 sequence: CASSRSPGTIPGANVLTF. CDR3 coding DNA: TGCGCCAGCAGTCGAAGTCCCGGGACAATTCCCGGGGCCAACGTCCTGACTTTC. Filled out from reference TRBV5-1 and TRBJ2-6, the complete variable domain reads KAGVTQTPRYLIKTRGQQVTLSCSPISGHRSVSWYQQTPGQGLQFLFEYFSETQRNKGNFPGRFSGRQFSNSRSEMNVSTLELGDSALYLCASSRSPGTIPGANVLTFGAGSRLTVL.

The V call is TRBV2, the J call TRBJ2-5; TRBD1 or TRBD2 may be the D gene (5 bases each). This CDR3 is 13 amino acids long. V dropped 6 bases and J dropped 5 bases, with 13 bases sitting between them. Germline loops: CDR1 SNHLY, CDR2 FYNNEI. The CDR3 sequence is CASSRDGGETQYF. In DNA, the CDR3 is TGTGCCAGCAGCCGGGACGGCGGGGAGACCCAGTACTTC.

The gene calls are TRBV7-7 and TRBJ1-1; no clear D. The CDR3 runs 14 residues. Germline assignment: CDR1 SSHAT and CDR2 FNYEAQ (reference sequence). Trimming took off 8 bases at V and 5 bases at J, with 18 bases between the two ends. The CDR3 region is CASRQSGVRTEAFF. The CDR3 DNA reads as TGTGCCAGCCGTCAGTCCGGGGTAAGGACTGAAGCTTTCTTT.

This chain connects TRBV5-1 to TRBJ2-7; 10 bases match TRBD1. V was pared by 0 bases and J by 2 bases, with 11 bases of the junction left unmatched. In germline, CDR1 is SGHRS, CDR2 YFSETQ. The CDR3 is made up of 18 amino acids. CDR3 coding DNA: TGCGCCAGCAGCTTGGTCAGTAGACAGGGGGCGGGCGCCTACGAGCAGTACTTC. Its translation: CASSLVSRQGAGAYEQYF.

CDR3 DNA: TGTGCCAGCAGCCCATTCAGGGATCCCTACAATGAGCAGTTCTTC. Protein: CASSPFRDPYNEQFF. The chain uses TRBV7-9 and TRBJ2-1; D may be TRBD1 (5 bases). The CDR3 spans 15 residues. Germline CDR1 reads SEHNR; CDR2 reads FQNEAQ (reference sequence). Between the trimmed V and J ends, which lost 5 bases and 2 bases, there was a span of 13 bases.

The chain employs TRBV5-1 and TRBJ2-2; the match to TRBD1 covers 7 bases. V gave up 5 bases and J gave up 3 bases; unmatched junction bases: 4. The germline gives CDR1 SGHRS, CDR2 YFSETQ. The CDR3 extends over 14 amino acids. CDR3 sequence: CASRDRADTGELFF. The CDR3 DNA sequence: TGCGCCAGCAGAGACAGGGCTGACACCGGGGAGCTGTTTTTT.

The genes are TRBV6-5 and TRBJ1-2; D call uncertain. V shed 7 bases and J shed 4 bases, with 7 bases lying between them. CDR3 length equals 11 residues. CDR1 and CDR2 from the germline V gene are MNHEY and SVGAGI. CDR3 nucleotide sequence: TGTGCCAGCACCTCCGGCTATGGCTACACCTTC. Its protein product is CASTSGYGYTF.

The V gene is TRBV19, the J gene TRBJ1-1; perhaps TRBD1 as D (5 bases). V lost 2 bases and J lost 4, with 17 bases in between. The CDR3 is 16 residues long. Per germline, CDR1 LNHDA and CDR2 SQIVND (reference sequence). The CDR3 coding sequence is TGTGCCAGTAGTATACATCGGGGCAGTCTTTTCACTGAAGCTTTCTTT. Its translation: CASSIHRGSLFTEAFF.

The rearrangement joins TRBV25-1 to TRBJ1-2; no definite D call. This CDR3 has 14 amino acids. V lost 0 bases, J lost 4 bases, and 9 bases lay in between. Looked up from germline, CDR1 is MGHDK and CDR2 is SYGVNS. This CDR3 reads CASSEYDTLYGYTF. The CDR3 DNA reads TGTGCCAGCAGTGAATATGACACCCTCTATGGCTACACCTTC.

This rearrangement joins TRBV5-6 to TRBJ1-1, with D hard to call. The V end was cut by 1 base, the J end by 4 bases, with 11 bases between. Germline loops: CDR1 SGHDT, CDR2 YYEEEE. The CDR3 covers 14 residues. CDR3: CASSLWEGSTEAFF. The CDR3 bases are TGTGCCAGCAGCTTGTGGGAAGGGAGCACTGAAGCTTTCTTT.

In regard to this clone: One end of the junction fails to match germline, which may point to a read error. CDR3 sequence: CASSRQGPTDTQYF. The DNA for the CDR3 is TGTGCTAGCAGCCGACAGGGACCCACAGATACGCAGTATTTT. J is TRBJ2-3 and V is TRBV7-7, with TRBD1 identical over 7 bases. The CDR3 runs to 14 residues. The germline V gene has CDR1 SSHAT and CDR2 FNYEAQ (reference sequence).

This clone occurred once. This sequence joins TRBV5-6 and TRBJ2-2; 9 bases are shared with TRBD1. The CDR3 runs 17 residues. Per germline, CDR1 SGHDT and CDR2 YYEEEE. With V trimmed by 0 bases and J by 10 bases, 13 bases remained unmatched. CDR3 DNA sequence: TGTGCCAGCAGCTTGGCCTCCGGGACAGGGAGGAGGGTGGAGCTGTTTTTT. Amino acid sequence: CASSLASGTGRRVELFF. Variable domain in full (rest from reference TRBV5-6 and TRBJ2-2): DAGVTQSPTHLIKTRGQQVTLRCSPKSGHDTVSWYQQALGQGPQFIFQYYEEEERQRGNFPDRFSGHQFPNYSSELNVNALLLGDSALYLCASSLASGTGRRVELFFGEGSRLTVL.

This clone occurred a few times. The chain links TRBV18 to TRBJ2-7; TRBD1 matches at 8 bases. CDR3 size: 14 residues. The germline V gene has CDR1 KGHSH and CDR2 LQKENI. V lost 3 bases, J lost 3 bases, and 4 bases stayed unmatched. As DNA, the CDR3 is TGTGCCAGCTCACCCCAGGGGGCGGACTACGAGCAGTACTTC. It translates to CASSPQGADYEQYF.

This clone was detected a few times. The chain has TRBV10-2 and TRBJ2-1; 11 bases agree with TRBD2. The CDR3 runs to 15 residues. J lost 3 bases, V lost 6 bases, and 4 bases had no gene match. The germline V gene has CDR1 WSHSY and CDR2 SAAADI. The CDR3 DNA follows: TGCGCCAGCAGACAACTAGCGGGGGACTACAATGAGCAGTTCTTC. Residues: CASRQLAGDYNEQFF.

The chain combines TRBV5-4 with TRBJ2-1; D might be TRBD2 (5 bases). V was trimmed by 1 base and J by 8 bases, leaving 10 bases between them. CDR1 is SGHNT and CDR2 is YYREEE in the germline V gene (reference sequence). The CDR3 has 13 residues. Written as DNA, the CDR3 is TGTGCCAGCAGCTTGAGGGAGCCCCATGAGCAGTTCTTC. As protein: CASSLREPHEQFF.

The chain links TRBV6-5 to TRBJ2-7; D is perhaps TRBD1 (6 bases). Germline CDR1 and CDR2: MNHEY and SVGAGI. There are 14 residues in the CDR3. The ends were cut back, 6 bases at V and 2 bases at J, with 14 bases in the middle. CDR3 region: CASRTGTQTYEQYF. CDR3 DNA sequence: TGTGCCAGCAGAACCGGGACACAGACCTACGAGCAGTACTTC.

This clone occurred a few times. This chain links TRBV7-3 with TRBJ1-1, with TRBD1 matching over 8 bases. This CDR3 spans 15 amino acids. CDR1 SGHTA and CDR2 FQGTGA come from the germline V gene. Trimming took 5 bases from V and 11 from J; bases not matched to a gene: 16. The CDR3 region is CASSPSGGTGGGAFF. In DNA form, the CDR3 reads TGTGCCAGCAGCCCTTCCGGGGGGACAGGTGGCGGGGCTTTCTTT.

The chain recombines TRBV9 with TRBJ2-1, with TRBD2 matching over 10 bases. This CDR3 has 16 amino acids. Germline values: CDR1 SGDLS, CDR2 YYNGEE. V lost 0 bases, J lost 4 bases, and 4 bases stayed unmatched. The CDR3 sequence: CASSVVASGSYNEQFF. In DNA, the CDR3 is TGTGCCAGCAGCGTAGTCGCTAGCGGGAGTTACAATGAGCAGTTCTTC.

The gene calls are TRBV28 and TRBJ2-7; 10 nucleotides align to TRBD1. The germline V gene encodes CDR1 MDHEN and CDR2 SYDVKM. Trimming cost V 7 bases and J 0 bases; bases outside gene matches: 9. The CDR3 sequence is 16 residues long. CDR3 bases: TGTGCCAGCAAAGCGCCGGGACAGGGGAACTCCTACGAGCAGTACTTC. This translates into CASKAPGQGNSYEQYF.